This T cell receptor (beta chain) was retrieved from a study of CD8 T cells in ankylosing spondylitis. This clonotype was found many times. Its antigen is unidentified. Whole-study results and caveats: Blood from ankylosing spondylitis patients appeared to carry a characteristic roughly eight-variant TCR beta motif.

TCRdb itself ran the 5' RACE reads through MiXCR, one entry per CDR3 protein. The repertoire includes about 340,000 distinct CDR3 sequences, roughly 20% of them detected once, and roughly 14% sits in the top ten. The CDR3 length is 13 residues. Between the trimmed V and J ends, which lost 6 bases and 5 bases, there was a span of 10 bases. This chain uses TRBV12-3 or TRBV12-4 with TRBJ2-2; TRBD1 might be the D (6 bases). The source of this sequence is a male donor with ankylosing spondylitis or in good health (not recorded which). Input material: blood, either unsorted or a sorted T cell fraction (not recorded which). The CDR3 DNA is TGTGCCAGCAGCCCCACAGGGACCGGGGAGCTGTTTTTT. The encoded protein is CASSPTGTGELFF.